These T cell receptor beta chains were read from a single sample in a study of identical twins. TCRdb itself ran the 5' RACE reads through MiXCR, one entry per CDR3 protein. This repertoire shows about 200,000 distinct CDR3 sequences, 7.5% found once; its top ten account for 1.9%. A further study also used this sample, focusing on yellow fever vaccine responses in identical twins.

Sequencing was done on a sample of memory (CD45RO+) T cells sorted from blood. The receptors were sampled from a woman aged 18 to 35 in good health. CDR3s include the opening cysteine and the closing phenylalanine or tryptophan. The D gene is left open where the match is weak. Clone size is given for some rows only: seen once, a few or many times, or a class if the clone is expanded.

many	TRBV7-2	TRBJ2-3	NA	CASSLNGGQVDTQYF	TGTGCCAGCAGCTTAAACGGGGGGCAAGTAGATACGCAGTATTTT
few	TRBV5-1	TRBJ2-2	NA	CASSLAAGSSNTGELFF	TGCGCCAGCAGCTTGGCCGCGGGATCCTCTAACACCGGGGAGCTGTTTTTT
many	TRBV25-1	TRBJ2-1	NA	CASSRDNEQFF	TGTGCCAGCAGTCGGGACAATGAGCAGTTCTTC
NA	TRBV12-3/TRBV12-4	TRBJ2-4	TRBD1	CAFSLRGTGVSGKNIQYF	TGTGCCTTCAGTTTACGGGGGACAGGGGTGTCCGGCAAAAACATTCAGTACTTC
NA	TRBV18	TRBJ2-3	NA	CASSPSIGGDTQYF	TGTGCCAGCTCACCCTCAATCGGTGGCGATACGCAGTATTTT
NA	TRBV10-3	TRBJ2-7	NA	CATYETGIPSYEQYF	TGTGCCACCTACGAGACGGGGATCCCTTCCTACGAGCAGTACTTC
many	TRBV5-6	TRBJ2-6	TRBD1	CASSLGGPGANVLTF	TGTGCCAGCAGTTTAGGGGGCCCTGGGGCCAACGTCCTGACTTTC
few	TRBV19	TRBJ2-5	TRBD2	CASSIGGLGQETQYF	TGTGCCAGTAGTATAGGTGGACTAGGACAAGAGACCCAGTACTTC
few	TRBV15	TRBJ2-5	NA	CATSKAGWETQYF	TGTGCCACCAGTAAGGCGGGGTGGGAGACCCAGTACTTC
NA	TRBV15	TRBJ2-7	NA	CATSRDLVAAYEQYF	TGTGCCACCAGCAGAGATTTGGTAGCCGCCTACGAGCAGTACTTC
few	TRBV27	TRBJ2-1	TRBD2	CASSLRLAGANNEQFF	TGTGCCAGCAGTTTGAGACTAGCGGGAGCCAATAATGAGCAGTTCTTC
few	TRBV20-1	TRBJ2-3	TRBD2	CSAGRLAGEVRDTQYF	TGCAGTGCTGGGAGACTAGCGGGGGAGGTTCGAGATACGCAGTATTTT
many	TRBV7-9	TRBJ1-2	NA	CASSLGAGNYGYTF	TGTGCCAGCAGCCTAGGGGCCGGTAACTATGGCTACACCTTC
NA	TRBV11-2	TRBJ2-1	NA	CASSLGSTVLNEQFF	TGTGCCAGCAGCTTGGGGTCGACAGTACTCAATGAGCAGTTCTTC
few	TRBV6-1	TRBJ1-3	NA	CASSNAGSSGNTIYF	TGTGCCAGCAGTAACGCAGGGTCCTCTGGAAACACCATATATTTT
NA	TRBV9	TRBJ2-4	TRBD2	CASSVGRGGTKNIQYF	TGTGCCAGCAGCGTAGGGCGCGGGGGTACCAAAAACATTCAGTACTTC
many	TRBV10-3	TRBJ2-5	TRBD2	CAISETDSGRRGETQYF	TGTGCCATCAGTGAGACGGATAGCGGGAGGCGTGGAGAGACCCAGTACTTC
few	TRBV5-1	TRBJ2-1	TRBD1	CASSLLRGRVNEQFF	TGCGCCAGCAGCTTGTTGAGGGGGCGGGTCAATGAGCAGTTCTTC
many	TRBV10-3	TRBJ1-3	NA	CASRPSSSGNTIYF	TGTGCCTCCAGGCCAAGCTCCTCTGGAAACACCATATATTTT
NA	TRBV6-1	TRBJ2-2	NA	CASTSSLGWTNTGELFF	TGTGCCAGCACCTCATCTCTTGGATGGACGAACACCGGGGAGCTGTTTTTT
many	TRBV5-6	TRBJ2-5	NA	CASSGWGAGETQYF	TGTGCCAGCAGCGGATGGGGAGCGGGAGAGACCCAGTACTTC
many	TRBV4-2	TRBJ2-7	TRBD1	CASSQERTGAYEQYF	TGTGCCAGCAGCCAAGAACGGACAGGGGCCTACGAGCAGTACTTC
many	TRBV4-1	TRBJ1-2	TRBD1	CASSQRNPGTGSSNYGYTF	TGCGCCAGCAGCCAACGAAATCCCGGGACAGGGAGTTCAAACTATGGCTACACCTTC
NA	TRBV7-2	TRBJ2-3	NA	CASSSDREGTDTQYF	TGTGCCAGCAGCTCCGACAGGGAGGGCACAGATACGCAGTATTTT
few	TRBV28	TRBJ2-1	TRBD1	CASSPQAGTAYNEQFF	TGTGCCAGCAGTCCACAAGCCGGGACAGCGTACAATGAGCAGTTCTTC
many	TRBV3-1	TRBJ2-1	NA	CASSQVAGGTSYNEQFF	TGTGCCAGCAGCCAAGTAGCTGGCGGGACCTCCTACAATGAGCAGTTCTTC
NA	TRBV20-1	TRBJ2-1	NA	CSARAFSSELYNEQFF	TGCAGTGCTAGAGCATTTAGTAGCGAGCTCTACAATGAGCAGTTCTTC
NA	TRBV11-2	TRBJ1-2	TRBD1	CASSLGGQGAVSRYGYTF	TGTGCCAGCAGCTTAGGGGGACAGGGGGCTGTATCCCGCTATGGCTACACCTTC
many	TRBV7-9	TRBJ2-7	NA	CASSLVGDEQYF	TGTGCCAGCAGCTTAGTGGGAGACGAGCAGTACTTC
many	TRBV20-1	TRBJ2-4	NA	CSAPAPIAKNIQYF	TGCAGTGCTCCCGCGCCCATAGCCAAAAACATTCAGTACTTC
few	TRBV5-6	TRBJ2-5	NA	CASSLGPAQETQYF	TGTGCCAGCAGCTTGGGCCCAGCTCAAGAGACCCAGTACTTC
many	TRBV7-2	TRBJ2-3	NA	CASSKYTDTQYF	TGTGCCAGCAGCAAATACACAGATACGCAGTATTTT
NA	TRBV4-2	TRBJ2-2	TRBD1	CASSQDRDSRELFF	TGTGCCAGCAGCCAAGACCGGGACAGCAGGGAGCTGTTTTTT
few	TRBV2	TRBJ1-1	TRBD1	CASSFPVTGTGGGMNTEAFF	TGTGCCAGCAGTTTTCCGGTTACCGGGACAGGGGGCGGGATGAACACTGAAGCTTTCTTT
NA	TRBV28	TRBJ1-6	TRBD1	CASTPSRGYNSPLHF	TGTGCCAGCACCCCATCCAGGGGGTATAATTCACCCCTCCACTTT
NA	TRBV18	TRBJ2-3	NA	CASSPPRKSNTDTQYF	TGTGCCAGCTCACCACCGAGGAAGTCAAACACAGATACGCAGTATTTT
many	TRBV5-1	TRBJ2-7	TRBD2	CASSLVSSGGNYEQYF	TGCGCCAGCAGCTTGGTTTCTAGCGGGGGGAACTACGAGCAGTACTTC
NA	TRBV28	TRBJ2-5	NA	CASSSTRGAANTQYF	TGTGCCAGCAGCAGTACGAGGGGGGCGGCTAATACCCAGTACTTC
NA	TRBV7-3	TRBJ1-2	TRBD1	CASSLTGGLGYTF	TGTGCCAGCAGCCTAACAGGGGGCTTAGGCTACACCTTC
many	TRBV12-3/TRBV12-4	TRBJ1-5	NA	CASSFRQAHQPQHF	TGTGCCAGCAGTTTTCGACAGGCCCATCAGCCCCAGCATTTT
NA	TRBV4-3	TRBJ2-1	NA	CASSQETSPEQFF	TGCGCCAGCAGCCAAGAAACCAGTCCCGAACAGTTCTTC
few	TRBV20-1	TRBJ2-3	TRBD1	CSVPPGQGAKDTQYF	TGCAGTGTTCCCCCCGGACAGGGGGCGAAGGATACGCAGTATTTT
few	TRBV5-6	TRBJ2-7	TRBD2	CASSLLWREQHEQYF	TGTGCCAGCAGCTTGCTTTGGCGGGAGCAGCACGAGCAGTACTTC
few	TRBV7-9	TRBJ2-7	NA	CASSLARGDEQYF	TGTGCCAGCAGCTTAGCCAGGGGCGACGAGCAGTACTTC
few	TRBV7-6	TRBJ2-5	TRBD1	CASSARQGYETQYF	TGTGCCAGCAGCGCCCGACAGGGTTATGAGACCCAGTACTTC
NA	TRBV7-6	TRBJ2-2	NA	CASSLWDRGVGISTNTGELFF	TGTGCTAGCAGCTTATGGGATAGAGGGGTCGGAATTTCGACGAACACCGGGGAGCTGTTTTTT